One TCR beta chain is described in this entry. It has no known antigen specificity. No per-base quality is available; no much larger clone lies one base away. Library prep was done by the immunoSEQ multiplex PCR assay. The multiplex PCR relied on a mix of 60 forward primers for TCR Vbeta segments and 13 reverse primers for TCR Jbeta segments. The CDR3 region of rearranged TCR beta genes was amplified from genomic DNA with a multiplex PCR assay. On the Illumina HiSeq System, the amplified TCR beta libraries were sequenced as 87-base-pair reads. The study's processing was this. A later analysis counted some 80 million unique TCR beta chains across the approximately 700 repertoires, and roughly 11 million of these chains were shared by at least two donors. Raw reads were error-corrected and collapsed into unique sequences with a nearest-neighbor algorithm that merged closely related sequences to remove PCR and sequencing errors. Alignment of CDR3 sequences to IMGT reference sequences was used to assign V, D and J gene segments. For a sequence to be retained, a match of at least six nucleotides to both a V gene segment and a J gene segment was required. A rearrangement was called productive if the CDR3 had no stop codons and remained in frame with V and J, and every other rearrangement was called non-productive. Following IMGT convention, CDR3 was defined as the stretch from the second conserved V-encoded cysteine to the conserved J-encoded phenylalanine. The earlier analysis of about 610 of the donors excluded any sequence lacking an unambiguous match to a single V gene segment. An earlier analysis of some 500 of the donors classified V segments as functional when productive rearrangements were above 56.7% and as segregating when the standard deviation between donors was above 5%. A statistical classification framework was built to diagnose cytomegalovirus status from the catalog of TCR beta chain sequences. V and J gene assignment, in a later analysis, came from comparing TCR nucleotide sequences with IMGT/GENE-DB human TR gene sequences. A later analysis assigned CDR3 sequences and most-parsimonious VDJ recombination scenarios with the TCRdist pipeline. A later analysis defined each TCR beta chain by its CDR3 amino acid sequence plus V-gene family, and excluded reads lacking a unique V-gene family. To address suspected cross-contamination and a sequencing artifact, a later analysis removed over 500 highly shared, low-generation-probability nucleotide sequences. In a later analysis, a clonal expansion index was calculated for each public chain from normalized within-repertoire ranks of inferred template counts. In a later analysis, generation probabilities were computed with a VDJ recombination model fitted to out-of-frame rearrangements, and the resulting probabilities were checked against IGoR. In a later analysis, hypergeometric tests were used to score TCR-TCR, TCR-HLA and TCR-CMV co-occurrence, with a repertoire-size bias correction applied to TCR pairs. False discovery rates were estimated in a later analysis by permuting HLA or CMV assignments 20 times. In a later analysis, co-occurring TCRs were grouped with DBSCAN, and TCRdist sequence similarity was added when clustering was performed within HLA-allele-positive subsets. Repertoires with fewer than 30,000 or more than 120,000 public chains were left out of co-occurrence clustering, as were four to six repertoires with anomalous nucleotide sharing. This immuneACCESS table, as held by TCRdb, lists in-frame sequences with V and J called but not all clones. Of the missing ones, under half trace to an unresolved V gene in checked studies; the others have no known cause. V and J calls and clone size follow that table, whereas D and trimming were derived from the DNA. The sample contains about 150,000 clones, approximately 67% of them found a single time. The biggest ten clones account for 6.5% of the sample.

The data are from a study of cytomegalovirus exposure and HLA in healthy donors (dated by TCRdb to 2015 to 2018). About the full investigation: According to an earlier analysis of several hundred of the donors, about 180 million T cells yielded 120 million or so unique TCR beta sequences and 276 Gb of sequence data. Every repertoire in the discovery cohort had been generated on one and the same sequencing platform. The T cell repertoires of roughly 660 subjects were profiled by immunosequencing and related to cytomegalovirus serostatus. The study was designed to test whether signatures of past pathogen exposure could be identified by cataloging public T cell receptors. In the later analysis, no new phenotypic data were used to find candidate immune exposures; instead, reliance was placed on TCR beta sequences and their occurrence across donors. Among the roughly 410 genotyped donors, around 81% belonged to the genetic ancestry cluster associated with self-reported Caucasian donors. The study combined high-throughput TCR immunosequencing, statistical association of individual TCRs with disease status, and machine learning to predict cytomegalovirus infection status. Along with the roughly 700-subject first cohort, a separate validation cohort of over a hundred different subjects was used. A later genetic analysis took genome-wide SNP genotypes for about three fifths of the 666 donors and used that subset as a discovery cohort. Roughly 5 DR-DQ haplotypes were handled as single units for association and clustering because linkage in the cohort was strong. Donor age, sex, ethnicity and CMV serostatus were compiled together with the repertoire data. To decide whether each TCR beta V gene segment behaved as functional or pseudogenic, an earlier analysis of 587 of the donors relied on high-throughput TCR beta sequencing. In a later analysis, previously published TCR beta repertoires from hundreds of donors were re-analyzed and high-resolution HLA genotyping was added so that TCR occurrence patterns could be studied. Across approximately 400 genotyped donors of the cohort, an average of approximately 240,000 unique TCR beta nucleotide sequences per donor were sequenced, and roughly 20% of those sequences were non-productive. The number of typed donors differed by locus: roughly 629-640 for A, B, C, DRB1 and DQB1; some 500 for DQA1; some 610 for DPA1; and around 470 for DPB1. HLA typing included class I and class II loci at four-digit resolution. Approximately 300 gigabases of sequencing data and 75 million to 85 million unique TCR sequences made up an early release that covered some 640 HLA-typed donors. General conclusions and limits of the study: A further reported finding was that TCR beta sequences accurately predicted the HLA-A and HLA-B alleles for most subjects in the first cohort. In a later genetic analysis, fewer N-insertions in productive TCRs were reported among donors in an Asian-associated ancestry cluster than the approximately 630-donor mean. Several of the top co-occurrence clusters appeared to be linked to parvovirus B19, influenza, CMV and Epstein-Barr virus, according to a later analysis. In a later analysis, TCR association rates were found to vary across HLA loci, with the most associated TCRs seen for DRB1 alleles and the fewest for HLA-C alleles. A later genetic analysis associated a missense DCLRE1C variant with V-gene and J-gene trimming of TCR beta chains, and an independent cohort replicated the association. Compared with equally common non-associated chains, HLA-associated TCR beta chains in a later analysis were more clonally expanded and had lower generation probabilities. Because some donors lacked HLA typing at each locus, the association tests relied only on the typed subset. Sequencing depth was assumed to be roughly uniform across donors in the presence/absence analyses, though that assumption may not hold. The sequencing pipeline was judged likely to have produced a cluster of highly shared sequence variants as a technical artifact. In an earlier analysis of about 600 of the donors, most TCR beta V segments appeared in productive rearrangements about 90% or about 30% of the time, broadly matching IMGT annotations. When HLA alleles, especially DR and DQ, strongly co-occurred, attributing TCR associations to individual alleles was difficult. Across donors, most TCR sequences were observed very rarely, whereas some public TCRs were present in many individuals. A few of the identified cytomegalovirus-associated TCR beta chains were confirmed in vitro to be specific for cytomegalovirus antigens. The authors suggested that the approach could potentially be extended to other disease states and immunological phenotypes. A later analysis associated roughly 17,000 TCR beta sequences with specific HLA alleles at a false discovery rate of 0.05. Immune exposure information for the cohort was limited to CMV serostatus. According to a later analysis, most CMV-associated TCR beta chains appeared to be HLA-restricted, and the HLA associations seemed to be driven largely by CMV exposure. In both the original and validation cohorts, the classifier was reported to diagnose cytomegalovirus status with high specificity and sensitivity. This cohort had only TCR beta chains sequenced, and the lack of alpha or paired-chain data limited which features could be detected. A total of 150 to 200 TCR beta chains were listed by the study as associated with cytomegalovirus. Correlated functional status among segregating V segments might be attributable to linkage disequilibrium, but an unknown experimental factor could not be ruled out. Because counts were too low, roughly 18 rarely observed V segments, including chromosome 9 orphons, were left out of the earlier analysis of a few hundred of the donors.

In total, 500 to 700 healthy bone marrow donors made up the cohort. Cohort members were all nominally healthy when sampled, although unrecorded immune exposures were likely present. The donor tested CMV seronegative, placing the donor among the 350 or so seronegative members of the cohort. Every donor gave a peripheral blood sample, and the peripheral blood mononuclear cells from that sample were used for TCR beta sequencing. The Qiagen DNeasy Blood Extraction Kit was used to extract genomic DNA from the blood cell samples. The sample consisted of PBMCs. This sequence was found in a woman aged 55 to 70 in good health and CMV-seronegative.

CDR3 reads: CASSQDGGGQSTVTDTQYF. The DNA is TGCGCCAGCAGCCAAGATGGGGGGGGGCAATCAACCGTCACAGATACGCAGTATTTT. The chain is assembled from TRBV4-1 and TRBJ2-3; TRBD2 could be the D gene, as 7 bases match. Based on the germline V gene, the CDR1 and CDR2 sequences are MGHRA and YSYEKL. The CDR3 holds 19 amino acids from the cysteine to the phenylalanine. Only the CDR3 region is kept as DNA, spanning 57 bases read in frame from base 1. Trimming at the junction amounts to 0 bases on V and 2 bases on J, and the germline ends lie 21 bases apart.